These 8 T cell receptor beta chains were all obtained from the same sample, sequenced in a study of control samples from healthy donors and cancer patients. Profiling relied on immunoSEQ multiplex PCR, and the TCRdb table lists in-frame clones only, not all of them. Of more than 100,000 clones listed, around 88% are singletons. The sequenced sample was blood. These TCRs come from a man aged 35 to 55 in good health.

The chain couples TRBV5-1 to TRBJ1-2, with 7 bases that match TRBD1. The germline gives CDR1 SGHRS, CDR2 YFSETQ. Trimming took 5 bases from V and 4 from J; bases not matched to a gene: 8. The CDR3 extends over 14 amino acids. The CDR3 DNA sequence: TGCGCCAGCAGTCGGGACAGCCGGACCTATGGCTACACCTTC. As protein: CASSRDSRTYGYTF.

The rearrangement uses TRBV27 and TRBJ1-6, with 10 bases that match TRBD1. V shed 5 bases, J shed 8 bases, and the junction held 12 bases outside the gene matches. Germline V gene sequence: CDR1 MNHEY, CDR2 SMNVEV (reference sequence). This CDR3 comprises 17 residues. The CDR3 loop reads CASSQTQTGTGDSPLHF. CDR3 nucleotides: TGTGCCAGCAGTCAGACGCAAACCGGGACAGGGGATTCACCCCTCCACTTT.

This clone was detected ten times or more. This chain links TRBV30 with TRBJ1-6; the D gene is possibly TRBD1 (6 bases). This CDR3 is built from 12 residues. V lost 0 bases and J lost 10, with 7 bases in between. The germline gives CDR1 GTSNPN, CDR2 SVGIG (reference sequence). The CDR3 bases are TGTGCCTGGAGTGTAGGGGGATCACCCCTCCACTTT. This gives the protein CAWSVGGSPLHF.

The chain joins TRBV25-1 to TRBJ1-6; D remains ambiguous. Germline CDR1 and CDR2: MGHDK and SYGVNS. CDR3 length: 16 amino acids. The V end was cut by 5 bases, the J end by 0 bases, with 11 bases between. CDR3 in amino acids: CASSRSVSSYNSPLHF. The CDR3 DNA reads TGTGCCAGCAGTAGGTCGGTGAGCTCCTATAATTCACCCCTCCACTTT. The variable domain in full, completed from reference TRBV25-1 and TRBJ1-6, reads EADIYQTPRYLVIGTGKKITLECSQTMGHDKMYWYQQDPGMELHLIHYSYGVNSTEKGDLSSESTVSRIRTEHFPLTLESARPSHTSQYLCASSRSVSSYNSPLHFGNGTRLTVT.

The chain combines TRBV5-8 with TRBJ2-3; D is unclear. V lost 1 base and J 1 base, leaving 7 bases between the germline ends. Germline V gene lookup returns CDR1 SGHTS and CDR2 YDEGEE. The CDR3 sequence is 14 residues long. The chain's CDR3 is CASSLLAGTDTQYF. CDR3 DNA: TGTGCCAGCAGCTTGTTGGCAGGCACAGATACGCAGTATTTT.

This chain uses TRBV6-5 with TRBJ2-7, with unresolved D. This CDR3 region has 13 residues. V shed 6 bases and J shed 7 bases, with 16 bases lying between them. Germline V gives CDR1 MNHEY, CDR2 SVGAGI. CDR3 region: CASRGSIAWEQYF. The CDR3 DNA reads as TGTGCCAGCAGAGGAAGCATAGCCTGGGAGCAGTACTTC.

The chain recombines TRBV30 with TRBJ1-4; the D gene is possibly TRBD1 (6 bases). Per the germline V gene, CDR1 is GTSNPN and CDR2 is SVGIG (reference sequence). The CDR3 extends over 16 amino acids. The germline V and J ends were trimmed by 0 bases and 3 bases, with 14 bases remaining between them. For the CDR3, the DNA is TGTGCCTGGAGTGTAAGAAGAGGGGGGTCTAATGAAAAACTGTTTTTT. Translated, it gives CAWSVRRGGSNEKLFF.

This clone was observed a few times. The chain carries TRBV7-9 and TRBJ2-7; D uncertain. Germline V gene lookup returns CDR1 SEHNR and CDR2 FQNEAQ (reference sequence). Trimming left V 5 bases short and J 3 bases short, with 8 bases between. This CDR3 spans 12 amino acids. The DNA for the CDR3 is TGTGCCAGCAGCCCTGGTGACTACGAGCAGTACTTC. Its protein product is CASSPGDYEQYF.